This T cell receptor (beta chain) comes out of a study of HIV-infected patients and healthy controls. cDNA was made from about 510 ng RNA using alpha and beta constant primers. Using multiplexing indices, alpha and beta chain libraries were generated apart by chain-specific third strand synthesis. Ligation attached cDNA to a 5' RACE adapter that carried a random hexamer and SP2 site. TCRdb fed the 5' RACE reads into MiXCR, producing one record per CDR3 protein. The sample holds about 9,700 distinct CDR3 sequences, roughly 8% seen once. The repertoire came from unfractionated whole blood and reflected all unsorted peripheral T cells. The RNA source was a 2.5 ml peripheral blood draw. General study points: Size-matching overweighted rare events from HIV-infected data when comparing patients with controls.

This clonotype was detected ten times or more. No antigen is known for it. With 0 bases clipped from V and 7 bases from J, the junction kept 1 base outside the gene matches. Germline V gene lookup returns CDR1 GTSNPN and CDR2 SVGIG (reference sequence). The CDR3 spans 14 residues. V and J are TRBV30 and TRBJ1-6, with 9 bases fitting TRBD1. Sequencing was done on a sample of blood. The clonotype comes from an adult in good health. CDR3 in DNA: TGTGCCTGGAGTGTAGGGACAGGGAATTCACCCCTCCACTTT. Amino acids: CAWSVGTGNSPLHF.